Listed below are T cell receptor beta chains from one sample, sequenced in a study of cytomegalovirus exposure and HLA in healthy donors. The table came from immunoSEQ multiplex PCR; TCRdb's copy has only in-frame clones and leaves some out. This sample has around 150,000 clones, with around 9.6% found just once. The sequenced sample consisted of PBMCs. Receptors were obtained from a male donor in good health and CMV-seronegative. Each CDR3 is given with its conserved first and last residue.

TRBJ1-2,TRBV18,CASSPAGTGSLYGYTF
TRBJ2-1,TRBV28,CASSSPRSGGYNEQFF
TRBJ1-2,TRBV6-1,CASSAQGATANYGYTF
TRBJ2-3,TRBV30,CAWSIRGAADTQYF
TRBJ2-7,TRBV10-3,CAILRGWSDEQYF
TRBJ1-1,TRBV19,CASSIAGSNTEAFF
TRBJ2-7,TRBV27,CASSRSSPRQGSYEQYF
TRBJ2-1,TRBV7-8,CASSSLLTITYEQFF
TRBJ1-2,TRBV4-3,CASSQDQGNYGYTF
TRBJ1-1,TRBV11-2,CASSPRTARGTEAFF
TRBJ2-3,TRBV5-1,CASSLVPREGVNTQYF
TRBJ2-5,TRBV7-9,CASSSPARTSQETQYF
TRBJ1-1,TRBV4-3,CASSQEGPSAGREAFF
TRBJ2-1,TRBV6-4,CASSGTSPDEQFF
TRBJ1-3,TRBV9,CASSFRDSGNTIYF
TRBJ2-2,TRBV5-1,CASSLDGQGGFGELFF
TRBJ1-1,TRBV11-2,CASSLVGQENTEAFF
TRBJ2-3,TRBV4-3,CASSRDRGELDTQYF
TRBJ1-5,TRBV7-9,CASSLSVEGTGNQPQHF
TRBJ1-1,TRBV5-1,CASSQQGGRTEAFF
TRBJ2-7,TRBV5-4,CASSLYGGNYEQYF
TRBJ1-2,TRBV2,CASSQNRGPRGYTF
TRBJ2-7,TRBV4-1,CASSARLAGGLYEQYF
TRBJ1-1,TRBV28,CASILQGGNTEAFF
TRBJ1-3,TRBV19,CASRDNAAGNTIYF
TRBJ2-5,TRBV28,CASINRGRDEGETQYF
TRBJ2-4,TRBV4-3,CASSQATSLDLNIQYF
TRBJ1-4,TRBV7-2,CASSLGQGGEKLFF